Listed below are T cell receptor beta chains from one sample, sequenced in a study of T cell responses to AZD1222 COVID-19 vaccine. TCRdb's copy holds only in-frame clones and misses some; the assay was immunoSEQ multiplex PCR. The table shows over 65,000 clones, with 70% to 90% occurring only once. Sample: peripheral blood, taken on day 0 of AZD1222 vaccination. Every receptor here comes from an adult in good health. Both conserved end residues are part of each CDR3. Fields, in order: J gene, D gene, clone size, V gene, CDR3 DNA, CDR3 protein. D genes are given only for firm matches. Rows may omit the clone size; those that give it use once, few, many or a size class.

j_gene: TRBJ1-2
d_gene: NA
abundance: NA
v_gene: TRBV4-1
CDR3nt: TGCGCCAGCAGCCAAGTAAACAGAGGCTACACCTTC
CDR3aa: CASSQVNRGYTF

j_gene: TRBJ2-7
d_gene: NA
abundance: NA
v_gene: TRBV5-1
CDR3nt: TGCGCCAGCAGCTTGGACTACTCCTACGAGCAGTACTTC
CDR3aa: CASSLDYSYEQYF

j_gene: TRBJ1-2
d_gene: TRBD1
abundance: NA
v_gene: TRBV19
CDR3nt: TGTGCCAGTAGTATCGACAGGGGATCAGGCTACACCTTC
CDR3aa: CASSIDRGSGYTF

j_gene: TRBJ2-1
d_gene: TRBD2
abundance: NA
v_gene: TRBV2
CDR3nt: TGTGCCAGCAGTGACGTACCTAGCGGGGGGCGAAACAATGAGCAGTTCTTC
CDR3aa: CASSDVPSGGRNNEQFF

j_gene: TRBJ1-1
d_gene: NA
abundance: NA
v_gene: TRBV13
CDR3nt: TGTGCCAGCAGCTTAATTGTGTCGGGACCTGAAGCTTTCTTT
CDR3aa: CASSLIVSGPEAFF

j_gene: TRBJ1-1
d_gene: NA
abundance: NA
v_gene: TRBV19
CDR3nt: TGTGCCAGTAAAAGGGACAACGGCATGAACACTGAAGCTTTCTTT
CDR3aa: CASKRDNGMNTEAFF

j_gene: TRBJ1-2
d_gene: NA
abundance: once
v_gene: TRBV4-3
CDR3nt: TGCGCCAGCAGCCAAGACGCAGCAGGGGTTGATGACTATGGCTACACCTTC
CDR3aa: CASSQDAAGVDDYGYTF

j_gene: TRBJ1-6
d_gene: NA
abundance: NA
v_gene: TRBV7-2
CDR3nt: TGTGCCAGCAGCTTAGGCAGTGGTCCTAATTCACCCCTCCACTTT
CDR3aa: CASSLGSGPNSPLHF

j_gene: TRBJ2-7
d_gene: TRBD2
abundance: NA
v_gene: TRBV9
CDR3nt: TGTGCCAGCAGCGTAGGGAGCGGGGGGGCCTTTTACGAGCAGTACTTC
CDR3aa: CASSVGSGGAFYEQYF

j_gene: TRBJ1-2
d_gene: NA
abundance: NA
v_gene: TRBV29-1
CDR3nt: TGCAGCGTTCGTCCGGGGGACTATGGCTACACCTTC
CDR3aa: CSVRPGDYGYTF

j_gene: TRBJ2-2
d_gene: NA
abundance: NA
v_gene: TRBV29-1
CDR3nt: TGCAGCGTTGAGGAGGGGGCCGGGGAGCTGTTTTTT
CDR3aa: CSVEEGAGELFF